One and the same sample provided the 6 T cell receptor beta chains below, sequenced in a study of molecular identifiers for immune sequencing clone quantification. TCRdb analysed the PCR reads with MiXCR anew, one entry per CDR3 protein. This sample has about 63,000 distinct CDR3 sequences; over 15% occur once, and the top ten carry 1.4%. The material sequenced was naive CD8+ T cells from blood, with Jurkat cell RNA spiked in. Subset: FACS-sorted CD8+CD4-CCR7+CD45RA+ naive T cells. These receptors were obtained from a human donor in good health. Some libraries in this study had Jurkat cell RNA spiked in.

Details on this clonotype: A read error may account for a junction end that differs from germline. V and J are TRBV30 and TRBJ2-2; TRBD1 matches at 9 bases. The CDR3 loop spans 14 amino acids. Germline V CDR1 and CDR2: GTSNPN, SVGIG (reference sequence). This CDR3 is CAWSGDRDDGEPLF. The CDR3 DNA is TGTGCCTGGAGTGGGGACAGGGATGACGGGGAGCCGCTTTTT.

The rearrangement links TRBV7-6 to TRBJ1-3; D unresolved. This CDR3 spans 14 amino acids. V was clipped by 5 bases and J by 2 bases, with 10 bases between them. Germline CDR1 reads SGHVS; CDR2 reads FNYEAQ. CDR3 protein: CASSPALPGNTIYF. CDR3 DNA: TGTGCCAGCAGCCCAGCGCTCCCTGGAAACACCATATATTTT.

This clonotype showed up just a few times. V and J are TRBV12-3 or TRBV12-4 and TRBJ2-7; D perhaps matches TRBD1 (6 bases). V dropped 5 bases and J dropped 5 bases, with 7 bases sitting between them. The CDR3 contains 11 residues. CDR3 in amino acids: CASSRGNEQYF. For the CDR3, the DNA is TGTGCCAGCAGTAGGGGGAACGAGCAGTACTTC.

The chain joins TRBV5-6 to TRBJ2-1; D gene ambiguous. V shed 0 bases and J shed 0 bases, with 19 bases lying between them. Germline CDR1 SGHDT, CDR2 YYEEEE. The CDR3 is 19 residues long. The CDR3 bases are TGTGCCAGCAGCTTGGACGGTCCCTTAAGCGAAAGCTCCTACAATGAGCAGTTCTTC. Its protein product is CASSLDGPLSESSYNEQFF.

This clonotype showed up many times. The rearrangement uses TRBV5-6 and TRBJ2-1, with D possibly being TRBD1 or TRBD2 (5 bases each). Deletions cut 8 bases from V and 8 bases from J, with 23 bases between. Germline CDR1 is SGHDT and CDR2 is YYEEEE. The CDR3 runs to 15 residues. The CDR3 region is CASNEDLLLGDEQFF. CDR3 nucleotides: TGTGCCAGTAACGAGGACTTATTATTAGGGGATGAGCAGTTCTTC.

This clonotype has ten or more counts. The chain has TRBV2 and TRBJ2-3, with TRBD1 as a possible D gene (5 bases). Trimming stripped 8 bases from V and 9 bases from J, with 24 bases between. Germline V gene lookup returns CDR1 SNHLY and CDR2 FYNNEI. The CDR3 totals 15 residues. CDR3 DNA sequence: TGTGCCAGCTTCGTCAGGGTCCCGAGCCAATACACGCAGTATTTT. Its protein is CASFVRVPSQYTQYF.